This TCR beta chain was sequenced for a study of CD8+CD57+ T cells in acquired aplastic anemia. Overall study results and limits: There were around 28 CD8+ CDR3 sequences that occurred in both patients and controls.

This clonotype was seen ten or more times. What it binds is not known. The CDR3 loop spans 12 amino acids. Between the trimmed V and J ends, which lost 4 bases and 3 bases, there was a span of 7 bases. The germline V gene has CDR1 LNHDA and CDR2 SQIVND (reference sequence). Genomic DNA templated the TCR beta VDJ and CDR3 profiling. TCRdb passed the reads through MiXCR, listing each CDR3 protein once. The table has around 200,000 distinct CDR3 sequences, approximately 48% seen once. Patients included in sequencing had previously demonstrated CD8+CD57+ cell expansion by flow cytometry. With no exception, the patients had severe acquired aplastic anemia.

The clonotype originates from a human donor with aplastic anemia. Sequencing was carried out using sorted CD4+, CD8+, or CD8+CD57+ T cells (not recorded which) from PBMCs. The chain recombines TRBV19 with TRBJ2-7; unclear D gene. CDR3 residues: CASSTGHYEQYF. The CDR3 DNA follows: TGTGCCAGTAGTACAGGCCACTACGAGCAGTACTTC.